The rows below give T cell receptor beta chains drawn from one sample of a study. TCRdb reprocessed the 5' RACE reads with MiXCR, giving one entry per CDR3 protein. The sample has some 31,000 distinct CDR3 sequences; roughly 25% are singletons. The specimen was naive CD4+ T cells sorted from a lymph node. The source of these receptors is a female donor with breast cancer. The CDR3 runs from the conserved cysteine through the conserved F or W. D genes are given only for firm matches. Some rows have no size entry. The others give once, few or many, or a class for an expanded clone.

v_call: TRBV6-5; j_call: TRBJ2-1; clone_size: -; d_call: TRBD1; cdr3_aa: CASTSQGDSNSYNEQFF; cdr3_nt: TGTGCCAGCACCTCACAGGGGGATAGCAACTCCTACAATGAGCAGTTCTTC
v_call: TRBV7-9; j_call: TRBJ1-2; clone_size: -; d_call: -; cdr3_aa: CASSLSVGALHYGYTF; cdr3_nt: TGTGCCAGCAGCCTTTCAGTGGGGGCTTTGCACTATGGCTACACCTTC
v_call: TRBV5-1; j_call: TRBJ2-5; clone_size: many; d_call: TRBD1; cdr3_aa: CASSLAWGQQETQYF; cdr3_nt: TGCGCCAGCAGCTTGGCCTGGGGACAGCAAGAGACCCAGTACTTC
v_call: TRBV6-2/TRBV6-3; j_call: TRBJ2-3; clone_size: medium-sized; d_call: TRBD2; cdr3_aa: CASSSGGRRTTQYF; cdr3_nt: TGTGCCAGCAGTTCGGGAGGACGGCGGACAACGCAGTATTTT
v_call: TRBV19; j_call: TRBJ2-1; clone_size: -; d_call: -; cdr3_aa: CASSRIGSRQFF; cdr3_nt: TGTGCCAGTAGTCGTATCGGTAGCAGGCAGTTCTTC
v_call: TRBV20-1; j_call: TRBJ2-3; clone_size: -; d_call: TRBD2; cdr3_aa: CSALLAASTDTQYF; cdr3_nt: TGCAGTGCCTTACTAGCGGCTAGCACAGATACGCAGTATTTT
v_call: TRBV12-3/TRBV12-4; j_call: TRBJ2-7; clone_size: -; d_call: -; cdr3_aa: CASSLNQLGEQYF; cdr3_nt: TGTGCCAGCAGTTTAAACCAGTTGGGCGAGCAGTACTTC
v_call: TRBV12-3/TRBV12-4; j_call: TRBJ2-1; clone_size: few; d_call: -; cdr3_aa: CASSPLPGASNEQFF; cdr3_nt: TGTGCCAGCAGCCCCTTGCCGGGGGCATCGAATGAGCAGTTCTTC
v_call: TRBV28; j_call: TRBJ1-5; clone_size: -; d_call: -; cdr3_aa: CASRGQGLEGNQPQHF; cdr3_nt: TGTGCCAGCAGGGGGCAGGGATTAGAGGGGAATCAGCCCCAGCATTTT
v_call: TRBV5-6; j_call: TRBJ2-2; clone_size: -; d_call: -; cdr3_aa: CASSPRYKGQHTGELFF; cdr3_nt: TGTGCCAGCAGCCCGCGTTACAAAGGGCAGCACACCGGGGAGCTGTTTTTT
v_call: TRBV4-3; j_call: TRBJ2-7; clone_size: -; d_call: -; cdr3_aa: CASSRRRVADRYEQYF; cdr3_nt: TGCGCCAGCAGCCGCCGGAGGGTAGCGGACCGCTACGAGCAGTACTTC
v_call: TRBV5-1; j_call: TRBJ2-1; clone_size: -; d_call: TRBD2; cdr3_aa: CASSSTPGTSENEQFF; cdr3_nt: TGCGCCAGCAGCTCTACGCCCGGGACTAGCGAGAATGAGCAGTTCTTC
v_call: TRBV5-1; j_call: TRBJ2-2; clone_size: -; d_call: -; cdr3_aa: CAGSLARGNTGELFF; cdr3_nt: TGCGCCGGCAGCTTGGCTAGGGGCAACACCGGGGAGCTGTTTTTT
v_call: TRBV5-4; j_call: TRBJ2-5; clone_size: -; d_call: -; cdr3_aa: CASSLGPNQETQYF; cdr3_nt: TGTGCCAGCAGCTTGGGACCCAACCAAGAGACCCAGTACTTC
v_call: TRBV5-1; j_call: TRBJ1-1; clone_size: -; d_call: TRBD1; cdr3_aa: CASSATGATEAFF; cdr3_nt: TGCGCCAGCAGCGCGACAGGGGCCACTGAAGCTTTCTTT
v_call: TRBV5-1; j_call: TRBJ2-1; clone_size: many; d_call: TRBD2; cdr3_aa: CASSRRYREGLGNEQFF; cdr3_nt: TGCGCCAGCAGCCGAAGATATCGGGAGGGCCTAGGAAATGAGCAGTTCTTC
v_call: TRBV7-6; j_call: TRBJ2-7; clone_size: -; d_call: TRBD1; cdr3_aa: CASSFSGQGSYEQYF; cdr3_nt: TGTGCCAGCAGCTTCTCGGGACAGGGGTCGTACGAGCAGTACTTC
v_call: TRBV6-5; j_call: TRBJ2-2; clone_size: -; d_call: -; cdr3_aa: CASSYSSRTTNTGELFF; cdr3_nt: TGTGCCAGCAGTTACTCCTCACGGACTACCAACACCGGGGAGCTGTTTTTT
v_call: TRBV6-1; j_call: TRBJ1-5; clone_size: few; d_call: TRBD1; cdr3_aa: CASSENRGGQPQHF; cdr3_nt: TGTGCCAGCAGTGAAAACAGGGGGGGTCAGCCCCAGCATTTT
v_call: TRBV11-1; j_call: TRBJ2-7; clone_size: -; d_call: -; cdr3_aa: CASSLTTGHSYEQYF; cdr3_nt: TGTGCCAGCAGCCTAACGACAGGCCACTCCTACGAGCAGTACTTC
v_call: TRBV12-3/TRBV12-4; j_call: TRBJ2-3; clone_size: many; d_call: -; cdr3_aa: CASSLDVGTQYF; cdr3_nt: TGTGCCAGCAGTCTGGACGTAGGGACGCAGTATTTT
v_call: TRBV4-1; j_call: TRBJ2-7; clone_size: few; d_call: -; cdr3_aa: CASRQVGSGEQYF; cdr3_nt: TGCGCCAGCCGACAGGTCGGGTCGGGCGAGCAGTACTTC
v_call: TRBV10-3; j_call: TRBJ1-1; clone_size: medium-sized; d_call: TRBD1; cdr3_aa: CAISRQGAEAFF; cdr3_nt: TGTGCCATCAGCCGACAGGGTGCTGAAGCTTTCTTT
v_call: TRBV12-3/TRBV12-4; j_call: TRBJ2-5; clone_size: many; d_call: TRBD1; cdr3_aa: CASSSTGVGQTQYF; cdr3_nt: TGTGCCAGCAGTTCTACAGGGGTCGGGCAGACCCAGTACTTC
v_call: TRBV12-3/TRBV12-4; j_call: TRBJ2-5; clone_size: -; d_call: -; cdr3_aa: CASTGIGETQYF; cdr3_nt: TGTGCCAGCACCGGGATTGGGGAGACCCAGTACTTC
v_call: TRBV6-1; j_call: TRBJ1-1; clone_size: few; d_call: -; cdr3_aa: CASRFPLSGDMNTEAFF; cdr3_nt: TGTGCCAGCAGATTCCCTCTCTCGGGTGACATGAACACTGAAGCTTTCTTT
v_call: TRBV12-3/TRBV12-4; j_call: TRBJ1-2; clone_size: many; d_call: -; cdr3_aa: CASSRSTYGYTF; cdr3_nt: TGTGCCAGCAGCCGATCGACCTATGGCTACACCTTC
v_call: TRBV4-1; j_call: TRBJ2-7; clone_size: many; d_call: -; cdr3_aa: CASSPPGVGEQYF; cdr3_nt: TGCGCCAGCAGCCCACCGGGGGTCGGCGAGCAGTACTTC
v_call: TRBV7-2; j_call: TRBJ2-1; clone_size: -; d_call: -; cdr3_aa: CASRQQAGDEQFF; cdr3_nt: TGTGCCAGCAGGCAACAGGCAGGAGATGAGCAGTTCTTC
v_call: TRBV9; j_call: TRBJ1-2; clone_size: few; d_call: -; cdr3_aa: CASSVGTPIRDLRPDGYTF; cdr3_nt: TGTGCCAGCAGCGTAGGGACCCCGATCAGGGACCTAAGACCAGATGGCTACACCTTC
v_call: TRBV18; j_call: TRBJ1-6; clone_size: -; d_call: TRBD1; cdr3_aa: CASLPSTGGYNSPLHF; cdr3_nt: TGTGCCAGCTTACCGTCGACAGGGGGATATAATTCACCCCTCCACTTT
v_call: TRBV7-2; j_call: TRBJ2-1; clone_size: -; d_call: TRBD2; cdr3_aa: CASSQHARGAIGEQFF; cdr3_nt: TGTGCCAGCAGCCAACACGCGCGGGGGGCTATAGGTGAGCAGTTCTTC
v_call: TRBV7-2; j_call: TRBJ2-6; clone_size: once; d_call: -; cdr3_aa: CASSPGASGANVLTF; cdr3_nt: TGTGCCAGCAGCCCCGGGGCATCTGGGGCCAACGTCCTGACTTTC
v_call: TRBV6-5; j_call: TRBJ1-1; clone_size: -; d_call: -; cdr3_aa: CASSPGSTEAFF; cdr3_nt: TGTGCCAGCAGCCCGGGGAGCACTGAAGCTTTCTTT
v_call: TRBV7-6; j_call: TRBJ2-5; clone_size: few; d_call: -; cdr3_aa: CASSTSTAQETQYF; cdr3_nt: TGTGCCAGCAGCACCTCGACAGCACAAGAGACCCAGTACTTC
v_call: TRBV12-3/TRBV12-4; j_call: TRBJ1-1; clone_size: -; d_call: -; cdr3_aa: CASASRRQVTEAFF; cdr3_nt: TGTGCCAGCGCGAGTCGGAGGCAGGTCACTGAAGCTTTCTTT
v_call: TRBV5-1; j_call: TRBJ2-1; clone_size: -; d_call: -; cdr3_aa: CASRRLRGGNERFF; cdr3_nt: TGCGCCAGCCGAAGATTAAGGGGTGGCAATGAGCGGTTCTTC
v_call: TRBV5-1; j_call: TRBJ1-2; clone_size: -; d_call: -; cdr3_aa: CASSLGQMYGYTF; cdr3_nt: TGCGCCAGCAGCTTAGGACAGATGTATGGCTACACCTTC
v_call: TRBV5-1; j_call: TRBJ2-7; clone_size: -; d_call: TRBD1; cdr3_aa: CASRQTGSYEQYF; cdr3_nt: TGCGCCAGCAGGCAGACAGGGAGTTACGAGCAGTACTTC
v_call: TRBV4-3; j_call: TRBJ2-1; clone_size: many; d_call: -; cdr3_aa: CASSQAPVSEQFF; cdr3_nt: TGCGCCAGCAGCCAAGCTCCTGTTAGTGAGCAGTTCTTC
v_call: TRBV18; j_call: TRBJ1-4; clone_size: -; d_call: -; cdr3_aa: CASSPPGAREKLFF; cdr3_nt: TGTGCCAGCTCACCACCGGGAGCTCGGGAAAAACTGTTTTTT
v_call: TRBV12-2; j_call: TRBJ2-5; clone_size: -; d_call: -; cdr3_aa: CASRPTGLAGEETQYF; cdr3_nt: TGTGCAAGTCGCCCTACCGGACTAGCGGGTGAAGAGACCCAGTACTTC
v_call: TRBV7-9; j_call: TRBJ2-1; clone_size: -; d_call: -; cdr3_aa: CASSPGTAFYNEQFF; cdr3_nt: TGTGCCAGCAGCCCGGGCACTGCATTCTACAATGAGCAGTTCTTC
v_call: TRBV5-1; j_call: TRBJ1-2; clone_size: -; d_call: -; cdr3_aa: CASSFRQGSYGYTF; cdr3_nt: TGCGCCAGCAGCTTCCGGCAGGGGTCCTATGGCTACACCTTC
v_call: TRBV5-1; j_call: TRBJ2-1; clone_size: many; d_call: -; cdr3_aa: CASRHHRASPSEQFF; cdr3_nt: TGCGCCAGCAGACATCATCGGGCCTCACCGAGTGAGCAGTTCTTC
v_call: TRBV6-5; j_call: TRBJ2-7; clone_size: -; d_call: TRBD2; cdr3_aa: CASSRGGVVYGQYF; cdr3_nt: TGTGCCAGCAGCCGGGGAGGGGTTGTATACGGGCAGTACTTC
v_call: TRBV12-3/TRBV12-4; j_call: TRBJ1-1; clone_size: -; d_call: -; cdr3_aa: CASSSTVRTTEAFF; cdr3_nt: TGTGCCAGCAGTTCGACAGTCCGAACAACTGAAGCTTTCTTT
v_call: TRBV6-2/TRBV6-3; j_call: TRBJ1-1; clone_size: once; d_call: -; cdr3_aa: CASTQGGVTEAFF; cdr3_nt: TGTGCCAGCACCCAGGGAGGCGTCACTGAAGCTTTCTTT
v_call: TRBV28; j_call: TRBJ1-2; clone_size: few; d_call: -; cdr3_aa: CASSSMDEGYTF; cdr3_nt: TGTGCCAGCAGTAGCATGGATGAGGGCTACACCTTC
v_call: TRBV3-1; j_call: TRBJ1-4; clone_size: -; d_call: -; cdr3_aa: CASSLGGSNEKLFF; cdr3_nt: TGTGCCAGCAGCCTCGGGGGGTCAAATGAAAAACTGTTTTTT
v_call: TRBV5-1; j_call: TRBJ1-4; clone_size: medium-sized; d_call: -; cdr3_aa: CASSPRPGVNEKLFF; cdr3_nt: TGCGCCAGCAGCCCCCGGCCCGGGGTAAATGAAAAACTGTTTTTT
v_call: TRBV10-3; j_call: TRBJ2-5; clone_size: few; d_call: TRBD1; cdr3_aa: CAIGRGSQETQYF; cdr3_nt: TGTGCCATCGGCAGGGGGTCGCAAGAGACCCAGTACTTC
v_call: TRBV4-1; j_call: TRBJ2-6; clone_size: few; d_call: TRBD1; cdr3_aa: CASSPGQGTSYPSGANVLTF; cdr3_nt: TGCGCCAGCAGCCCCGGACAGGGGACGAGTTATCCATCTGGGGCCAACGTCCTGACTTTC